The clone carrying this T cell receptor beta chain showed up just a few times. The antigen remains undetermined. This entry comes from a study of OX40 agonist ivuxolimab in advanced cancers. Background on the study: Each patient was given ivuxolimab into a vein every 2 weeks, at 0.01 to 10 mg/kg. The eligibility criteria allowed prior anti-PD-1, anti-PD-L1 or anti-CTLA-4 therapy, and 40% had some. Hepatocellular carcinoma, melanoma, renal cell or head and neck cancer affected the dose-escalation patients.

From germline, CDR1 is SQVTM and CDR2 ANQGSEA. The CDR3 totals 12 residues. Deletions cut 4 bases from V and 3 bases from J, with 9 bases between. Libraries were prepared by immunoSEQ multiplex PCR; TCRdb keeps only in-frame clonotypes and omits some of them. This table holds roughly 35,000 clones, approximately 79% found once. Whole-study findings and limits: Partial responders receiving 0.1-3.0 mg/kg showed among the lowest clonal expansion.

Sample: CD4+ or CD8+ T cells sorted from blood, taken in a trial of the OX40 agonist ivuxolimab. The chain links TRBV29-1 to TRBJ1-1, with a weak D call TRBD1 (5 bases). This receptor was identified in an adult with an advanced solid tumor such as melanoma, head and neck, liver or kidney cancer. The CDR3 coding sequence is TGCAGCGTTGGGACACAGTACACTGAAGCTTTCTTT. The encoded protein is CSVGTQYTEAFF.